Shown below are 27 T cell receptor beta chains from a single sample sequenced in a study of tumor and adjacent non-tumor tissue in lung cancer. The template was RNA from unsorted bulk tissue. More than 3 cm separated this lung sample from the edge of the tumor. TCRbeta libraries were built with three rounds of nested PCR, modified from ARM-PCR. TCRdb re-analysed the multiplex PCR reads in MiXCR, keeping a single row per CDR3 protein. The table shows approximately 68,000 distinct CDR3 sequences, with under 80% occurring only once. The source material was distant non-tumor lung tissue. Every receptor here comes from a man aged 55 to 69 with non-small cell lung cancer.

In this sample, this clonotype turned up many times. The V call is TRBV20-1, the J call TRBJ2-7; 9 bases match TRBD1. Germline values: CDR1 DFQATT, CDR2 SNEGSKA (reference sequence). The V segment lost 2 bases and the J segment 1 base; nucleotides outside the gene matches: 9. CDR3 length equals 16 residues. The DNA of the CDR3 is TGCAGTGCTAGAAACCGAGACAGGGGGGCTTCCTACGAGCAGTACTTC. It yields the protein CSARNRDRGASYEQYF.

As regards this clonotype: At one end the junction does not follow the germline gene, possibly because of a read error. This chain connects TRBV11-1 to TRBJ2-2; tentative D call: TRBD2 (5 bases). Per germline, CDR1 SGHAT and CDR2 FQDESV (reference sequence). The CDR3 is 14 residues long. The CDR3 sequence is CVSSYISGTGKMFF. The CDR3 DNA is TGTGTCAGCAGCTATATTAGTGGCACCGGGAAGATGTTTTTT.

Of note for this clonotype: A much larger clone differs from this one at a single base, so this may be a read error. This rearrangement joins TRBV20-1 to TRBJ2-7; 14 bases are a match to TRBD2. The trim removed 4 bases at V and 0 bases at J, leaving 8 bases unmatched. This CDR3 region has 17 residues. CDR1 is DFQATT and CDR2 is SNEGSKA in the germline V gene (reference sequence). The CDR3 loop reads CSAMGLAGEPSSYEQYF. The CDR3 coding sequence is TGCAGTGCTATGGGACTAGCGGGAGAGCCAAGCTCCTACGAGCAGTACTTC.

Regarding this clonotype: Its ends do not fully match the called genes, so a read error is possible. The CDR3 region is CARSPGTQGGYNELFF. The CDR3 DNA sequence: TGTGCCAGAAGTCCAGGGACGCAGGGGGGATACAATGAGCTGTTCTTC. The chain is built from TRBV11-1 and TRBJ2-1; possible D gene TRBD1, 7 bases. Germline values: CDR1 SGHAT, CDR2 FQDESV (reference sequence). This CDR3 comprises 16 residues.

Comments on this clonotype: This likely comes from a read error, as the CDR3 has no conserved phenylalanine or tryptophan at its end. The chain recombines TRBV11-3 with TRBJ2-2; possible D gene TRBD1, 6 bases. V dropped 9 bases and J dropped 6 bases, with 11 bases sitting between them. Germline CDR1 reads SGHNT; CDR2 reads YENEEA. This CDR3 comprises 12 residues. CDR3 nucleotide sequence: TGTGCCAGTCTTCAGGGGTCCGGGGAGCTGTTTTAT. This translates into CASLQGSGELFY.

A word on this clonotype: The junction departs from germline at one end; a sequencing error may be responsible. The CDR3 bases are TGTGCCAGCAGTCCCGGGACAGGGCTCATAGATATGCAGTATTTT. Its protein is CASSPGTGLIDMQYF. This chain joins TRBV11-1 and TRBJ2-3; 9 nucleotides align to TRBD1. The CDR3 contains 15 residues. Germline assignment: CDR1 SGHAT and CDR2 FQDESV (reference sequence). Full variable domain (outside the CDR3, taken from reference TRBV11-1 and TRBJ2-3): EAEVAQSPRYKITEKSQAVAFWCDPISGHATLYWYRQILGQGPELLVQFQDESVVDDSQLPKDRFSAERLKGVDSTLKIQPAELGDSAMYLCASSPGTGLIDMQYFGPGTRLTVL.

This clonotype was detected many times. The chain couples TRBV30 to TRBJ2-2; D is perhaps TRBD1 or TRBD2 (5 bases each). Trimming took 7 bases from V and 5 from J, leaving 20 bases between them. CDR3 size: 15 residues. Germline V gives CDR1 GTSNPN, CDR2 SVGIG (reference sequence). The CDR3 here is CALTGASRGTGELFF. As DNA, the CDR3 is TGTGCCTTGACCGGGGCCTCAAGAGGGACCGGGGAGCTGTTTTTT.

The V and J genes are TRBV28 and TRBJ1-1; tentatively, D is TRBD1 (5 bases). There are 17 residues in the CDR3. The V end lost 6 bases, the J end lost 7 bases, and 27 bases lay between the germline ends. Germline lookup yields CDR1 MDHEN and CDR2 SYDVKM. In nucleotides, the CDR3 is TGTGCCAGCAGACCCTCTAGGGATAGGGGTGGGCGCATTGAAGCTTTCTTT. Translated: CASRPSRDRGGRIEAFF. The variable domain in full, with the rest retrieved from reference TRBV28 and TRBJ1-1, is DVKVTQSSRYLVKRTGEKVFLECVQDMDHENMFWYRQDPGLGLRLIYFSYDVKMKEKGDIPEGYSVSREKKERFSLILESASTNQTSMYLCASRPSRDRGGRIEAFFGQGTRLTVV.

As to this clonotype: Relative to the germline gene, one junction end is altered; a read error may explain this. CDR3 region: CAGSSGRGSNTGELFF. Written as DNA, the CDR3 is TGTGCCGGCAGCTCCGGGAGAGGGTCGAACACCGGGGAGCTGTTTTTT. This sequence joins TRBV28 and TRBJ2-2; maybe TRBD2 (6 bases). Germline CDR1 MDHEN, CDR2 SYDVKM. The CDR3 is 16 residues long.

Comments on this clonotype: A read error is possible here, since a much larger clone lies one base away. The chain carries TRBV20-1 and TRBJ2-2; D is perhaps TRBD2 (5 bases). This CDR3 is built from 16 residues. Germline V gene sequence: CDR1 DFQATT, CDR2 SNEGSKA (reference sequence). CDR3 DNA sequence: TGCAGTGCTAGAGATTGGGGAGCAGCGAACTCCGGGGAGCTGTTTTTT. The encoded protein is CSARDWGAANSGELFF.

The chain is built from TRBV4-2 and TRBJ2-1; D is unresolved. This CDR3 contains 12 residues. CDR1 is LGHNA and CDR2 is YNFKEQ in the germline V gene. The CDR3 reads CTTSQDPREQFF. The CDR3, as DNA: TGTACCACCAGCCAAGATCCTCGTGAGCAGTTCTTC.

This clonotype was recorded a few times. This chain joins TRBV6-1 and TRBJ2-3; D is uncertain. V lost 3 bases to trimming and J lost 3 bases, with 13 bases between them. The CDR3 loop spans 15 amino acids. Germline V lookup: CDR1 MNHNS, CDR2 SASEGT. In DNA form, the CDR3 reads TGTGCCAGCAGTGAGAATGGTGGGAATACAGATACGCAGTATTTT. Translating it yields CASSENGGNTDTQYF.

This clonotype was found many times. A much larger clonotype is one base distant, so this may be a read error. V and J are TRBV11-3 and TRBJ1-1; perhaps TRBD1 as D (5 bases). CDR1 is SGHNT, CDR2 YENEEA, per germline. The CDR3 has 13 residues. CDR3 amino acids: CASSLRGPTGAFF. CDR3 DNA: TGTGCCAGCTCCCTGCGGGGACCGACTGGAGCTTTCTTT.

About this clonotype itself: One junction end disagrees with the germline gene, perhaps due to a read error. The chain combines TRBV2 with TRBJ1-1; D uncertain. This CDR3 contains 12 residues. Germline values: CDR1 SNHLY, CDR2 FYNNEI. In DNA form, the CDR3 reads TGTGCCAACAGCCAGAGTAACACTGAGGCTTTCTTT. Translation gives CANSQSNTEAFF.

The chain has TRBV4-2 and TRBJ2-5, with D tentatively TRBD1 (6 bases). V was pared by 3 bases and J by 5 bases, with 16 bases between. The CDR3 has 15 residues. Germline assignment: CDR1 LGHNA and CDR2 YNFKEQ. The DNA for the CDR3 is TGTGCCAGCAGCCATCAAAGGGGGAGCAGTGAGACCCAGTACTTC. Translation gives CASSHQRGSSETQYF.

Comment on this clonotype: The CDR3 carries no conserved terminal phenylalanine or tryptophan, so it likely arises from a read error. The V gene is TRBV11-1, the J gene TRBJ2-2; possibly TRBD2 for D (5 bases). The CDR3 runs to 14 residues. Germline CDR1 is SGHAT and CDR2 is FQDESV (reference sequence). DNA for the CDR3: TGTTCCAGCAGCTATACTAGTGGCACTGGGGAACTGTTTTAT. Translating gives CSSSYTSGTGELFY.

This clonotype was found a few times. Being one base from a much bigger clone, this may be a read error. V and J are TRBV7-8 and TRBJ2-5; 9 bases are a match to TRBD1. Germline assignment: CDR1 SGHVS and CDR2 FQNEAQ. The length of the CDR3 is 18 residues. The CDR3 here is CTSSLVRATGGAQETQYF. CDR3 DNA sequence: TGTACCAGCAGCTTAGTCCGCGCGACAGGGGGGGCCCAAGAGACCCAGTACTTC.

Concerning this clonotype itself: This CDR3 is missing its conserved last phenylalanine or tryptophan, likely due to a read error. V gene TRBV11-1 combines with J gene TRBJ2-2, with D possibly being TRBD2 (5 bases). The CDR3 length is 14 residues. From germline, CDR1 is SGHAT and CDR2 FQDESV (reference sequence). In DNA form, the CDR3 reads TGCGTCAGCAGCTATACTAGTGGCACCGCGGAGCTGTTTCTT. This encodes CVSSYTSGTAELFL.

This clonotype was seen a handful of times. The junction does not match germline at one end; this may be a read error. The chain is built from TRBV27 and TRBJ1-5; 9 bases match TRBD1. CDR1 and CDR2 from the germline V gene are MNHEY and SMNVEV (reference sequence). The CDR3 totals 14 residues. The CDR3 loop reads CASSPGQGNQSQHF. The CDR3 region has the DNA TGTGCCAGCAGTCCGGGACAGGGCAATCAGTCCCAGCATTTT.

In the case of this clonotype: A read error may account for a junction end that differs from germline. The V call is TRBV5-4, the J call TRBJ2-3; 7 bases map to TRBD1. The germline V gene has CDR1 SGHNT and CDR2 YYREEE (reference sequence). The CDR3 is 15 residues long. The CDR3 region has the DNA TGTACCAGCAGCTTGGAAAACAGGGGAGTAGATACGCAGTATTTT. This codes for CTSSLENRGVDTQYF.

Concerning this clonotype: One end of the junction is discordant with germline, which a read error may explain. The gene calls are TRBV11-3 and TRBJ2-1; 9 bases are shared with TRBD2. Germline CDR1 is SGHNT and CDR2 is YENEEA. The CDR3 runs to 15 residues. Here the CDR3 reads CASGQEAGGGNEKFF. CDR3 bases: TGTGCCAGCGGCCAGGAAGCGGGAGGCGGCAATGAGAAGTTCTTC.

This clonotype was observed a single time. The junction shows a germline mismatch at one end, possibly a read error. The chain recombines TRBV28 with TRBJ2-2; 11 bases map to TRBD2. Germline assignment: CDR1 MDHEN and CDR2 SYDVKM. CDR3 length: 20 residues. The CDR3 sequence is CASSIILGLAEYRNSGELFF. CDR3 nucleotide sequence: TGTGCCAGCAGCATCATTCTGGGACTAGCGGAATACCGGAACAGCGGGGAGCTGTTTTTT.

This clonotype was found many times. A much larger clone sits a single nucleotide away, making a read error possible. DNA of the CDR3: TGTGCCAACAGTTTAACAGGGTTGGGCGAGCAGTACTTC. Amino acids: CANSLTGLGEQYF. V usage is TRBV6-5 and J usage is TRBJ2-7; weak D call: TRBD1 (6 bases). This CDR3 region has 13 residues. Per the germline V gene, CDR1 is MNHEY and CDR2 is SVGAGI.

Many counts were recorded for this clonotype. CDR3 in amino acids: CSARGSAGGPSTDTQYF. DNA for the CDR3: TGCAGTGCTAGAGGTTCAGCGGGAGGGCCCAGCACAGATACGCAGTATTTT. The V call is TRBV20-1, the J call TRBJ2-3, with 10 bases that match TRBD2. CDR1 and CDR2 (germline): DFQATT, SNEGSKA (reference sequence). The CDR3 extends over 17 amino acids. V was clipped by 1 base and J by 0 bases; unmatched bases: 7.

This clonotype was observed at least ten times. A much larger clone is a single base away; this may be a read error. This rearrangement joins TRBV28 to TRBJ1-6; the D is unclear. The germline V gene encodes CDR1 MDHEN and CDR2 SYDVKM. The CDR3 consists of 15 residues. The CDR3 region is CASSSGPPNKSPLHF. CDR3 DNA: TGTGCCAGCAGTTCTGGACCGCCTAATAAGTCACCCCTCCACTTT.

A remark on this clonotype: A much bigger clone sits one base away, suggesting this may be a read error. The V gene is TRBV11-2, the J gene TRBJ2-7; D is possibly TRBD2 (5 bases). Germline CDR1 SGHAT, CDR2 FQNNGV. The length of the CDR3 is 14 residues. In DNA, the CDR3 is TGTGCCTGCAGCCCCTCGGGGTTGTCCTACGAGCAGTACTTC. Its translation is CACSPSGLSYEQYF.

In regard to this clonotype: Given the absence of the conserved phenylalanine or tryptophan at the CDR3 end, a read error is likely. The DNA is omitted, as the CDR3 cannot be located on it reliably, and the CDR3 follows TCRdb's listing. The chain combines TRBV11-1 with TRBJ2-2; the D segment call TRBD2 is taken from the table without a DNA check. The germline gives CDR1 SGHAT, CDR2 FQDESV (reference sequence). The CDR3 has 14 amino acids, counting both end residues. The CDR3 loop is CASRYTRGTGELFY.